This TCR beta chain was identified in a study of blood T cell repertoires in COVID-19. In the study overall: Donors in the United States, Italy and Spain gave samples during acute or convalescent COVID-19.

The length of the CDR3 is 12 residues. CDR1 is SGHTA, CDR2 FQGNSA, per germline. Trimming took off 5 bases at V and 7 bases at J, with 11 bases between the two ends. In the original workflow: It was from reference gene primer amplification that nucleated cell counts were estimated. Generated by immunoSEQ multiplex PCR, the TCRdb table keeps only in-frame clones and is missing some. V and J calls and clone size are those listed in that table; D and trimming were worked out from the DNA. The profile shows around 260,000 clones, about 85% of them singletons. The sequence was obtained from a human donor in a cohort sampled during active COVID-19. The rearrangement joins TRBV7-2 to TRBJ1-1, with D maybe TRBD1 (6 bases). Sequenced input: peripheral blood. CDR3 nucleotide sequence: TGTGCCAGCAGCCCGGACAGCCGTGAAGCTTTCTTT. Residues: CASSPDSREAFF.